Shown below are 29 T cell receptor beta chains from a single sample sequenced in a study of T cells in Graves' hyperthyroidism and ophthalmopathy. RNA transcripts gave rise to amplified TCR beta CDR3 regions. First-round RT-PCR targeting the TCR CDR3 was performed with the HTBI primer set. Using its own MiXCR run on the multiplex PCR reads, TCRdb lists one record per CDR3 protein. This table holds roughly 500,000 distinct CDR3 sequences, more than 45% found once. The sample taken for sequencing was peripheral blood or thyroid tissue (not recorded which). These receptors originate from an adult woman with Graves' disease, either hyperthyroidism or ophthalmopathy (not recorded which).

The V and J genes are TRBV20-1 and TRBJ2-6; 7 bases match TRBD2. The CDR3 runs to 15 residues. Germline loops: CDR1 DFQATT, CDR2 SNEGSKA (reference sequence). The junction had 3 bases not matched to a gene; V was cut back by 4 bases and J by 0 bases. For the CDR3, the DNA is TGCAGTGCTACTAGCGGTAGCTCTGGGGCCAACGTCCTGACTTTC. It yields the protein CSATSGSSGANVLTF.

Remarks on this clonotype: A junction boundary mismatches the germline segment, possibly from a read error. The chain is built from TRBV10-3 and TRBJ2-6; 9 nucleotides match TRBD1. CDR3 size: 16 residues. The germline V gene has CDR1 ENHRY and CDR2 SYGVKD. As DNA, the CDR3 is TGTGCCGTCAGGGGACAGGGTCTGTCTGGGGCCAACGTCCTGACTTTC. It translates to CAVRGQGLSGANVLTF.

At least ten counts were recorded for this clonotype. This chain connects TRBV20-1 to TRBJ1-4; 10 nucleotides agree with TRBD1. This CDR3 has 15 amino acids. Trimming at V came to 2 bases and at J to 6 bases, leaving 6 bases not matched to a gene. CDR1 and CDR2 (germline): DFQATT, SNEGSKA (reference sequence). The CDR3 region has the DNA TGCAGTGCTAGACCCCCGACAGGGGGCTATGAAAAACTGTTTTTT. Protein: CSARPPTGGYEKLFF.

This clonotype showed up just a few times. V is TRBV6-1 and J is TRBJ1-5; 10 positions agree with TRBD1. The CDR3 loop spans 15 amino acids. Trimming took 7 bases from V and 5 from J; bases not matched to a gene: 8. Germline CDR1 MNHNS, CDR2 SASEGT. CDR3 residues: CASKDRGTGHQPQHF. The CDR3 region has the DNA TGTGCCAGCAAGGACAGGGGGACAGGTCATCAGCCCCAGCATTTT.

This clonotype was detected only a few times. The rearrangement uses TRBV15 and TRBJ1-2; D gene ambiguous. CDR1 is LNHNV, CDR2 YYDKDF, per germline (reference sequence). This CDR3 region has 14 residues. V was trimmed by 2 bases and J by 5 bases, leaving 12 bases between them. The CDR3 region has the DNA TGTGCCACCAGCAGATTAGAGATGGCATATGGCTACACCTTC. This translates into CATSRLEMAYGYTF.

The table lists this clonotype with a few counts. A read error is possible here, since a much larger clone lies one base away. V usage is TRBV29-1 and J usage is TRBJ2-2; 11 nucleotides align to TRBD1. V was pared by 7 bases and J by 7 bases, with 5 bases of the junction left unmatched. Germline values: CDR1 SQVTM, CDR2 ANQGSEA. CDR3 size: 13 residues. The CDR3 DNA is TGCAGCGCCGGACAGGGGGCCAACGGGGAGCTGTTTTTT. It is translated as CSAGQGANGELFF.

CDR3 protein: CASRQRYEQYF. The CDR3, as DNA: TGTGCCAGCAGACAGAGATACGAGCAGTACTTC. The rearrangement uses TRBV28 and TRBJ2-7; D call uncertain. Trimming left V 6 bases short and J 4 bases short, with 7 bases between. This CDR3 has 11 amino acids. Germline V gene sequence: CDR1 MDHEN, CDR2 SYDVKM. Variable domain in full (rest from reference TRBV28 and TRBJ2-7): DVKVTQSSRYLVKRTGEKVFLECVQDMDHENMFWYRQDPGLGLRLIYFSYDVKMKEKGDIPEGYSVSREKKERFSLILESASTNQTSMYLCASRQRYEQYFGPGTRLTVT.

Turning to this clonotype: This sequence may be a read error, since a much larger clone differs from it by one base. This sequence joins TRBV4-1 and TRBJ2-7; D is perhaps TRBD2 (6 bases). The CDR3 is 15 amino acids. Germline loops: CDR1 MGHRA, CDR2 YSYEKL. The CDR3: CASSQMGGANYEHYF. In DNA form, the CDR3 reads TGCGCCAGCAGCCAAATGGGGGGAGCTAATTACGAGCATTACTTC.

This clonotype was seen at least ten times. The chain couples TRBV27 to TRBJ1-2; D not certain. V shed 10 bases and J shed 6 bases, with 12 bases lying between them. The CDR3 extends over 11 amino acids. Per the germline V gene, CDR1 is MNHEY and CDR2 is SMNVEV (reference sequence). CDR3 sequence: CATCCRDGYTF. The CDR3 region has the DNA TGTGCCACCTGCTGTAGGGATGGCTACACCTTC.

In nucleotides, the CDR3 is TGCAGTGCTAGAGGAGAAGGGGACACTGAAGCTTTCTTT. This sequence encodes CSARGEGDTEAFF. This sequence joins TRBV20-1 and TRBJ1-1; D possibly corresponds to TRBD1 (5 bases). V was shortened by 1 base and J by 3 bases, with 9 bases between the two germline ends. CDR3 length: 13 residues. Germline values: CDR1 DFQATT, CDR2 SNEGSKA (reference sequence).

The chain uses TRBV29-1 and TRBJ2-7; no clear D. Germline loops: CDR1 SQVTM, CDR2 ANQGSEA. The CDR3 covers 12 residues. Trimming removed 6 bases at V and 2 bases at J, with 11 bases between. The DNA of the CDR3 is TGCAGCGTCCTAAGTGTGGCCTACGAGCAGTACTTC. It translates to CSVLSVAYEQYF.

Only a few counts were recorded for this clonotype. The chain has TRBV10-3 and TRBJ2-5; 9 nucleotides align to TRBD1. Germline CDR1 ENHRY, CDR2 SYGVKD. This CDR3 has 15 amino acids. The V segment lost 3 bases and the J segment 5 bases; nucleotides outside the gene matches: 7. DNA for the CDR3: TGTGCCATCAGTGAAGGGACAGGGATGATGGAGACCCAGTACTTC. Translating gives CAISEGTGMMETQYF.

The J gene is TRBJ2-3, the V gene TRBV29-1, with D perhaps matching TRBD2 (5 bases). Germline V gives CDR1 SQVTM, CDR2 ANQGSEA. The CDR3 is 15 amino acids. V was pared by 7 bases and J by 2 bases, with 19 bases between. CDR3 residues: CSARRGQANTDTQYF. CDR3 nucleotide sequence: TGCAGCGCCAGACGAGGGCAGGCGAACACAGATACGCAGTATTTT.

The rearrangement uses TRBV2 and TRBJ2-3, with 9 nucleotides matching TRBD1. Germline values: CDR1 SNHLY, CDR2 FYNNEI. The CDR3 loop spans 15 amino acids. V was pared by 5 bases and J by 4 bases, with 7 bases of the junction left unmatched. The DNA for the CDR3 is TGTGCCAGCAGTCTGGACAGGGGATCTTCAGATACGCAGTATTTT. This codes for CASSLDRGSSDTQYF.

DNA for the CDR3: TGCGCCAGCAGCTTGGGGAACACCGGGGAGCAGTACTTC. Residues: CASSLGNTGEQYF. The genes are TRBV5-1 and TRBJ2-7; D gene unclear. The CDR3 runs to 13 residues. V was clipped by 0 bases and J by 7 bases, with 11 bases between them. Germline values: CDR1 SGHRS, CDR2 YFSETQ.

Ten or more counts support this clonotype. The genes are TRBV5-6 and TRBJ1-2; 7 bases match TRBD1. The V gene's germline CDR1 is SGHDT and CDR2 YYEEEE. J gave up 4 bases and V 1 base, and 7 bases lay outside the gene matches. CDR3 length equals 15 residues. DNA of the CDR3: TGTGCCAGCAGCTTGTTGACAGGGACCATCTATGGCTACACCTTC. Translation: CASSLLTGTIYGYTF.

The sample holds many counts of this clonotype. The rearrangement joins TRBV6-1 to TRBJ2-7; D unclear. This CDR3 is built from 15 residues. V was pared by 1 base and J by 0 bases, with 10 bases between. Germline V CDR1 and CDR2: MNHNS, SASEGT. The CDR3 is CASSEEGSSSYEQYF. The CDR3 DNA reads TGTGCCAGCAGTGAAGAGGGCTCGAGCTCCTACGAGCAGTACTTC.

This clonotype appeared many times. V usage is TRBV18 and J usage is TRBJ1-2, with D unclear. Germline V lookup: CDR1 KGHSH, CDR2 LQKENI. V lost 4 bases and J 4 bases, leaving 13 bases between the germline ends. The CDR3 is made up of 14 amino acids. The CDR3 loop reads CASSRSTVGYGYTF. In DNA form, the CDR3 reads TGTGCCAGCTCACGGTCTACGGTCGGCTATGGCTACACCTTC.

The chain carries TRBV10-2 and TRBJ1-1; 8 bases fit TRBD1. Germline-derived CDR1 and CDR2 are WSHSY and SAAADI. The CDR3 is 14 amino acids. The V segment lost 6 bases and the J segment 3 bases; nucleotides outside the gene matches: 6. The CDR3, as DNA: TGCGCCAGCAGCCGAAACAGGGGGGACACTGAAGCTTTCTTT. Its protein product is CASSRNRGDTEAFF.

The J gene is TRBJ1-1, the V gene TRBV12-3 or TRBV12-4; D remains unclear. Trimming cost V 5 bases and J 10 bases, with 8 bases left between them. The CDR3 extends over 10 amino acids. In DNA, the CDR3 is TGTGCCAGCAGTGGCGTCGGAGCTTTCTTT. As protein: CASSGVGAFF.

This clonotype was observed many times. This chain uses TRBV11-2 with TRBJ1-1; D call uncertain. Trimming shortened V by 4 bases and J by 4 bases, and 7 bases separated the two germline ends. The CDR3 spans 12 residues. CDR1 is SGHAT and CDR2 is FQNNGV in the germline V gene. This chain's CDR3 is CASSSILTEAFF. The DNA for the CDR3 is TGTGCCAGCAGCTCTATACTCACTGAAGCTTTCTTT.

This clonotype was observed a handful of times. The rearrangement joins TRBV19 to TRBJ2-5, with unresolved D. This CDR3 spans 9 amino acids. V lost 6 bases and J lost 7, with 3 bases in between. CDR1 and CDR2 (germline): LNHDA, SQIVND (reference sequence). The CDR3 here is CASSRTQYF. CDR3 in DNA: TGTGCCAGTAGCCGGACCCAGTACTTC.

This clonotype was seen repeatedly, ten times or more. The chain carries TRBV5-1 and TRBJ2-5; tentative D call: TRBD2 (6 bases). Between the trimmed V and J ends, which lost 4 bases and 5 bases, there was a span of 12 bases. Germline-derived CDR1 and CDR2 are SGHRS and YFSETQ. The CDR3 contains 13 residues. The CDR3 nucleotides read TGCGCCAGCAGCACACTGACTAGTGAGACCCAGTACTTC. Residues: CASSTLTSETQYF. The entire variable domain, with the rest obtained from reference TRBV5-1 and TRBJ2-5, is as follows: KAGVTQTPRYLIKTRGQQVTLSCSPISGHRSVSWYQQTPGQGLQFLFEYFSETQRNKGNFPGRFSGRQFSNSRSEMNVSTLELGDSALYLCASSTLTSETQYFGPGTRLLVL.

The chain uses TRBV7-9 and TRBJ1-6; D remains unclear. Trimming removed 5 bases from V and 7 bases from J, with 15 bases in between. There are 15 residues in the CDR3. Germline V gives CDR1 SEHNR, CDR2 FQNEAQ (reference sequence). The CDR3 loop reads CASSIYRASNSPLHF. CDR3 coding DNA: TGTGCCAGCAGCATTTACCGGGCCTCCAATTCACCCCTCCACTTT. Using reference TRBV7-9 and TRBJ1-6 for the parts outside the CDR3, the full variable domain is DTGVSQNPRHKITKRGQNVTFRCDPISEHNRLYWYRQTLGQGPEFLTYFQNEAQLEKSRLLSDRFSAERPKGSFSTLEIQRTEQGDSAMYLCASSIYRASNSPLHFGNGTRLTVT.

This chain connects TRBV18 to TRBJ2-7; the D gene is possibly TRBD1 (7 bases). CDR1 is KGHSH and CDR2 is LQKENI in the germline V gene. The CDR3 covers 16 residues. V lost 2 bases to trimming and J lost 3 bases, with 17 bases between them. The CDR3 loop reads CASSPNAGQRHYEQYF. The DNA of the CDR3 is TGTGCCAGCTCACCAAATGCGGGACAGAGACACTACGAGCAGTACTTC.

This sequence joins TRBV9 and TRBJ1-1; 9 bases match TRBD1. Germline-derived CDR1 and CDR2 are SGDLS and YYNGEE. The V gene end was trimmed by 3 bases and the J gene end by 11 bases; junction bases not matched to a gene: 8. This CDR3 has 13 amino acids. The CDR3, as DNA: TGTGCCAGCAGCGAGGGACAGGGTTATGGGGCTTTCTTT. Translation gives CASSEGQGYGAFF.

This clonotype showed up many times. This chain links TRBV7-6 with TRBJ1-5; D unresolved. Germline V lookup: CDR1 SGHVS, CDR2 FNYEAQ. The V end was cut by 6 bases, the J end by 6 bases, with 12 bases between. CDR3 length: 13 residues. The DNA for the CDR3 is TGTGCCAGCAGTCCTGAGGGAGTTCAGCCCCAGCATTTT. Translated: CASSPEGVQPQHF.

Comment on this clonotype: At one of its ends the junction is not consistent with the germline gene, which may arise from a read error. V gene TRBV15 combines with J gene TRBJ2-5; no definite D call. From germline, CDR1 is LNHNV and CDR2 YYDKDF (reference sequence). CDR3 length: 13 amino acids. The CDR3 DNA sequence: TGTACCACCAGCAGAGATCTTAAGGAAACCCAGTACTTC. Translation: CTTSRDLKETQYF.

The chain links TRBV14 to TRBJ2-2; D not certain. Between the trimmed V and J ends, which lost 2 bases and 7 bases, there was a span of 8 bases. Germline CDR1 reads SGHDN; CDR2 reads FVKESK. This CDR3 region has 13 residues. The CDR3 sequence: CASSQRIDGELFF. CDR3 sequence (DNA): TGTGCCAGCAGCCAACGGATTGACGGGGAGCTGTTTTTT.